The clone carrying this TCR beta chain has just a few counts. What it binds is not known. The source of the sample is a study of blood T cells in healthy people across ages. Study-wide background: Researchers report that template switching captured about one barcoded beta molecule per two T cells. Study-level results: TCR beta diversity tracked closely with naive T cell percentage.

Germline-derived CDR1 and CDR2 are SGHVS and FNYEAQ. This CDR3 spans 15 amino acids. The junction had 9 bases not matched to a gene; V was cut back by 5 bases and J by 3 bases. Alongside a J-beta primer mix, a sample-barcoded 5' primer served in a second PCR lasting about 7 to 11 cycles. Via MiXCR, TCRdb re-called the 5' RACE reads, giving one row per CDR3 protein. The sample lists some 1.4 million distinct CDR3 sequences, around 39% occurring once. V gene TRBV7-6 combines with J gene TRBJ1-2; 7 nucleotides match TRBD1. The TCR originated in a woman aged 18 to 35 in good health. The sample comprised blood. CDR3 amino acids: CASSHPGGTDYGYTF. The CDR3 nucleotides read TGTGCCAGCAGCCACCCTGGGGGGACAGACTATGGCTACACCTTC.